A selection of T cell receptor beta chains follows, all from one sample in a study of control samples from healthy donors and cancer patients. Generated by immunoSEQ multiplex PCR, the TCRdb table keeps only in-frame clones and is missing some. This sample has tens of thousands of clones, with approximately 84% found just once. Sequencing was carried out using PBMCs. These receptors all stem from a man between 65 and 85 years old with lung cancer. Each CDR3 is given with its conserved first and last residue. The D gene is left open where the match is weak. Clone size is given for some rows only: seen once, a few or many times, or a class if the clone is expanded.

CAWRGRTGAATDTQYF TGTGCCTGGAGAGGCCGTACGGGTGCAGCCACAGATACGCAGTATTTT - - TRBJ2-3 TRBV30
CASGPWQFF TGTGCCAGCGGTCCGTGGCAGTTCTTC - few TRBJ2-1 TRBV27
CATSDPLGTTNTGELFF TGTGCCACCAGTGACCCCCTCGGGACAACGAACACCGGGGAGCTGTTTTTT - once TRBJ2-2 TRBV24-1
CASSPYTGGAGNEQFF TGTGCCAGCAGCCCTTACACAGGGGGCGCGGGGAATGAGCAGTTCTTC TRBD1 - TRBJ2-1 TRBV7-3
CAWTGQRAISGNTIYF TGTGCCTGGACCGGACAGCGAGCTATCTCTGGAAACACCATATATTTT - few TRBJ1-3 TRBV30
CASSPVGTFYGYTF TGTGCCAGCAGCCCTGTGGGGACCTTCTACGGCTACACCTTC - - TRBJ1-2 TRBV5-8
CASSYGTGKQGEQFF TGTGCCAGCAGTTATGGGACAGGGAAGCAGGGAGAGCAGTTCTTC TRBD1 - TRBJ2-1 TRBV6-6
CASGTPGQGPQPQHF TGTGCCAGCGGTACTCCGGGACAGGGGCCACAGCCCCAGCATTTT TRBD1 - TRBJ1-5 TRBV28
CASSGRQGSTDTQYF TGTGCCAGCAGTGGACGGCAGGGGAGCACAGATACGCAGTATTTT - once TRBJ2-3 TRBV2
CASSLSLGAGGGEQFF TGTGCCAGCAGCTTATCCCTGGGGGCGGGGGGAGGTGAGCAGTTCTTC TRBD2 - TRBJ2-1 TRBV7-2
CASSEPGQKRLGIEAFF TGTGCCAGCAGCGAACCGGGACAGAAAAGATTGGGCATTGAAGCTTTCTTT TRBD1 - TRBJ1-1 TRBV7-2
CASSLRGGPNEKLFF TGCGCCAGCAGCCTCAGAGGGGGTCCTAATGAAAAACTGTTTTTT - - TRBJ1-4 TRBV5-1
CASGSHEGSGYTF TGTGCTAGTGGTTCCCACGAGGGGAGTGGCTACACCTTC - - TRBJ1-2 TRBV12-5
CASSPGLPSRANEQFF TGTGCCAGCAGCCCGGGACTTCCGTCCAGAGCCAATGAGCAGTTCTTC - - TRBJ2-1 TRBV7-2
CASSYYWTRDTTDTQYF TGTGCCAGCAGTTACTACTGGACTAGGGATACCACAGATACGCAGTATTTT TRBD2 - TRBJ2-3 TRBV6-2/TRBV6-3
CASSYSHSWFGYTF TGTGCCAGCAGTTACTCGCACAGTTGGTTTGGCTACACCTTC - - TRBJ1-2 TRBV6-5
CASSQGDVAVKNIQYF TGTGCCAGCAGCCAAGGGGACGTAGCCGTCAAAAACATTCAGTACTTC - - TRBJ2-4 TRBV4-2